Listed below are T cell receptor beta chains from one sample, sequenced in a study of OX40 agonist ivuxolimab in advanced cancers. Sequenced by immunoSEQ multiplex PCR; TCRdb stores in-frame clones only, minus some. The sample yields about 54,000 clones, almost 85% seen once. Material: CD4+ or CD8+ T cells sorted from blood, obtained in a trial of the OX40 agonist ivuxolimab. The origin of the receptors is an adult with an advanced solid tumor such as melanoma, head and neck, liver or kidney cancer. The CDR3 runs from the conserved cysteine through the conserved F or W.

TRBV2,CAAGRGLAQETQYF
TRBV7-9,CASSSPGDRERSYNEQFF
TRBV5-1,CASSFSGEIQETQYF
TRBV2,CASSETGGGGNTIYF
TRBV5-4,CASRRGTGGSYEQYF
TRBV5-5,CASSSRTSNVYEQYF
TRBV10-1,CATSTGLNQPQHF
TRBV6-6,CASSLDTGELFF
TRBV6-6,CASKNPKRVTEAFF
TRBV6-6,CASSLTGGGGELFF
TRBV9,CASSGLYNEQFF
TRBV29-1,CSVSWAGLDTQYF
TRBV7-8,CASSPRGRGQAYEQYF
TRBV7-2,CASSLDTVRETQYF
TRBV7-9,CASSRTGNYGYTF
TRBV28,CASSGTGDSSYSGNTIYF
TRBV4-1,CASSQVYPAVNEKLFF
TRBV10-1,CASSELSSNEQYF
TRBV25-1,CATRGGSGELFF
TRBV19,CASKKGGGWPQHF
TRBV5-1,CASSLDANQPQHF
TRBV30,CAWGELRGVYEQYF
TRBV5-1,CASSLVRDRNTEAFF
TRBV4-2,CASSQDGSTSSYNEQFF
TRBV14,CASSVGQTALNTEAFF
TRBV6-5,CASRNWSNQPQHF
TRBV6-5,CASSYSKGGAFF
TRBV5-1,CASSRSGRAYENNEQFF
TRBV19,CASRNGGLIYNEQFF
TRBV27,CASSLGQGAGGYTF
TRBV7-6,CASSRDQNTEAFF
TRBV28,CASSLGTVLNYGYTF
TRBV7-8,CASSFRTGDNTGELFF
TRBV2,CASGSRGWATIYF
TRBV9,CASSPRDRGWSPLHF
TRBV6-1,CASSAERAPLEKLFF
TRBV19,CASSIAPGAETQYF
TRBV5-3,CARSPEVGFYGYTF
TRBV6-6,CASTWGGKLFF
TRBV19,CASCDRSAGNTIYF
TRBV7-7,CASSLGTSGSNNEQFF
TRBV5-4,CASSPRTGGGTEAFF
TRBV19,CASRTTDKNTEAFF
TRBV19,CASEDSLTYEQYF
TRBV21-1,CASSQLSYNEQFF
TRBV28,CASSLSGAGNQPQHF
TRBV9,CASSGDRASGANVLTF
TRBV28,CASSLGTGGATNYGYTF
TRBV14,CASSQRLGTDYNEKLFF
TRBV7-2,CASSPPGEETQYF
TRBV28,CASSLGRTINYGYTF
TRBV9,CASSVGVSETQYF